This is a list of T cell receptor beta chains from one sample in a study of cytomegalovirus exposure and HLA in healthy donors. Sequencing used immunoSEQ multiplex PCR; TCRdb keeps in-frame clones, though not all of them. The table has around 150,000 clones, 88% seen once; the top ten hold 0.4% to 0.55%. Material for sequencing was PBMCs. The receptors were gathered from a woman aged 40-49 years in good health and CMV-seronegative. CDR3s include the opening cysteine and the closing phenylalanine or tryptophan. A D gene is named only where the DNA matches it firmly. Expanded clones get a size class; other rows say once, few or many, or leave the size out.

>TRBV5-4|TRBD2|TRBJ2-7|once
CASSKTSGILGEQYF
TGTGCCAGCAGCAAAACTAGCGGGATCCTGGGCGAGCAGTACTTC
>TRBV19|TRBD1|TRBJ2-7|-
CASSILGQGSEQYF
TGTGCCAGTAGTATATTGGGACAGGGGAGCGAGCAGTACTTC
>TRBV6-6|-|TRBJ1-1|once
CASSLGTGLAFF
TGTGCCAGCAGTTTAGGAACAGGGCTCGCTTTCTTT
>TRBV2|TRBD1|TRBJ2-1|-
CASSDWGTGKDEQFF
TGTGCCAGCAGTGATTGGGGGACAGGAAAAGATGAGCAGTTCTTC
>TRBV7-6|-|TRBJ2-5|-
CASPSRTDNQETQYF
TGTGCCAGCCCCTCCCGGACAGATAATCAAGAGACCCAGTACTTC
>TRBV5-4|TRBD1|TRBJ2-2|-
CASSSLGQGLIGELFF
TGTGCCAGCAGCTCGCTGGGACAGGGATTGATAGGGGAGCTGTTTTTT
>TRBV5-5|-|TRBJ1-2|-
CASSPGQTYGYTF
TGTGCCAGCAGCCCAGGACAGACCTATGGCTACACCTTC
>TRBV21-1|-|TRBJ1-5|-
CASARDRSYGNQPQHF
TGTGCCAGCGCTAGGGACAGGTCGTACGGCAATCAGCCCCAGCATTTT
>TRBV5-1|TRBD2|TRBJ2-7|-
CASTSLSGTSAQIGSYEQYF
TGCGCCAGCACCTCCCTCTCCGGGACTAGCGCCCAAATCGGGAGCTACGAGCAGTACTTC
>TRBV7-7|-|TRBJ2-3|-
CASSLAGLTDTQYF
TGTGCCAGCAGCTTAGCGGGCCTCACAGATACGCAGTATTTT
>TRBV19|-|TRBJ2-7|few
CASNTGTKSYEQYF
TGTGCCAGTAACACAGGGACGAAAAGCTACGAGCAGTACTTC
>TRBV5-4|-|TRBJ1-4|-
CASSPGGGITNEKLFF
TGTGCCAGCAGCCCCGGCGGAGGAATAACTAATGAAAAACTGTTTTTT
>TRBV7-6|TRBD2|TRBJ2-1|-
CASSERTSGRAGPHPQFF
TGTGCCAGCAGCGAGCGGACTAGCGGGAGGGCAGGTCCTCATCCGCAGTTCTTC
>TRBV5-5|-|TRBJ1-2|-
CASSLEGADPGYTF
TGTGCCAGCAGCTTAGAGGGAGCCGATCCTGGCTACACCTTC
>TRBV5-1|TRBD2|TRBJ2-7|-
CASSLELRAGGRGYEQYF
TGCGCCAGCAGCTTGGAGCTACGAGCGGGAGGGAGAGGGTACGAGCAGTACTTC
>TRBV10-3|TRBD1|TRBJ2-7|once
CAISFGTGQNINYEQYF
TGTGCCATCAGCTTCGGGACGGGACAGAATATAAACTACGAGCAGTACTTC
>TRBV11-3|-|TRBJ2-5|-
CASSFGGPYQETQYF
TGTGCCAGCAGCTTCGGGGGGCCGTACCAAGAGACCCAGTACTTC
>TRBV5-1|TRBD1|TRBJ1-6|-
CASRDRQGPSSYNSPLHF
TGCGCCAGCAGAGATCGACAGGGCCCGAGCTCCTATAATTCACCCCTCCACTTT
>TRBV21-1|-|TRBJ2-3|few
CASSKEQSGRFAPRPTDTQYF
TGTGCCAGCAGCAAAGAGCAGAGCGGGAGGTTTGCCCCCAGACCCACAGATACGCAGTATTTT
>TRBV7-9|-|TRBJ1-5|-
CASSYTGNQPQHF
TGTGCCAGCAGTTACACAGGGAATCAGCCCCAGCATTTT
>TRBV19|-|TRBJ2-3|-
CASKDRGSTDTQYF
TGTGCCAGTAAGGATAGGGGTAGCACAGATACGCAGTATTTT
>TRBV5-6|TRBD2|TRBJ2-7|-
CASSRLAGGTYEQYF
TGTGCCAGCAGCCGACTAGCGGGAGGCACCTACGAGCAGTACTTC
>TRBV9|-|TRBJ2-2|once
CASSVRGAAGELFF
TGTGCCAGCAGCGTCAGGGGCGCGGCCGGGGAGCTGTTTTTT
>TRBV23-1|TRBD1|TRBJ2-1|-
CASSLPDRTNNEQFF
TGCGCCAGCAGTCTCCCGGACAGGACGAACAATGAGCAGTTCTTC
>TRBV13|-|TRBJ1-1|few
CASSLGRRQGVTEAFF
TGTGCCAGCAGCTTAGGGCGCCGCCAGGGCGTTACTGAAGCTTTCTTT
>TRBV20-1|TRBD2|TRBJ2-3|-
CSASEREGYLF
TGCAGTGCTAGTGAACGGGAGGGCTACTTATTT
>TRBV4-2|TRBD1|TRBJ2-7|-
CASSQDLWQGVSYEQYF
TGTGCCAGCAGCCAAGATCTTTGGCAGGGGGTCTCCTACGAGCAGTACTTC
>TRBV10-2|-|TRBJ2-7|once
CASSDRGLSYEQYF
TGCGCCAGCAGTGATCGGGGACTTTCCTACGAGCAGTACTTC
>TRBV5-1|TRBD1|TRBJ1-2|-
CASSESGQGARGYTF
TGCGCCAGCAGCGAGTCCGGACAGGGGGCGCGGGGCTACACCTTC
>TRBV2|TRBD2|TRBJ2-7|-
CASTPGLAGTYEQYF
TGTGCCAGCACCCCTGGACTAGCGGGTACCTACGAGCAGTACTTC
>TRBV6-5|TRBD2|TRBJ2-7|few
CATRTRRYEQYF
TGTGCCACCCGGACTAGGAGGTACGAGCAGTACTTC
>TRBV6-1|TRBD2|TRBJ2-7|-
CASSVASGILSYEQYF
TGTGCCAGCAGTGTGGCTAGCGGGATACTCTCCTACGAGCAGTACTTC
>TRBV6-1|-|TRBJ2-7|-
CASSEGGSNYEQYF
TGTGCCAGCAGTGAAGGGGGCAGTAACTACGAGCAGTACTTC
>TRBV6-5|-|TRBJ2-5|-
CASSSAGSVKETQYF
TGTGCCAGCAGTTCAGCGGGCAGCGTTAAAGAGACCCAGTACTTC
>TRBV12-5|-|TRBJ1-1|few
CASGQHVNTEAFF
TGTGCTAGTGGGCAACACGTGAACACTGAAGCTTTCTTT
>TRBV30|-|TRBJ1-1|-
CAWDRIGDTEAFF
TGTGCCTGGGACAGGATTGGGGACACTGAAGCTTTCTTT
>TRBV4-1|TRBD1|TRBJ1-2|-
CASSHRTGELLGYTF
TGCGCCAGCAGCCATAGGACAGGGGAGTTGTTAGGCTACACCTTC
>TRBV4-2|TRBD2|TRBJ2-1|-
CASSQGGVGGRRSYNEQFF
TGTGCCAGCAGCCAAGGGGGCGTCGGCGGGAGAAGGTCCTACAATGAGCAGTTCTTC
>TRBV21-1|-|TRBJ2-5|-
CASSGRDKQETQYF
TGTGCCAGCAGCGGCCGGGACAAGCAAGAGACCCAGTACTTC